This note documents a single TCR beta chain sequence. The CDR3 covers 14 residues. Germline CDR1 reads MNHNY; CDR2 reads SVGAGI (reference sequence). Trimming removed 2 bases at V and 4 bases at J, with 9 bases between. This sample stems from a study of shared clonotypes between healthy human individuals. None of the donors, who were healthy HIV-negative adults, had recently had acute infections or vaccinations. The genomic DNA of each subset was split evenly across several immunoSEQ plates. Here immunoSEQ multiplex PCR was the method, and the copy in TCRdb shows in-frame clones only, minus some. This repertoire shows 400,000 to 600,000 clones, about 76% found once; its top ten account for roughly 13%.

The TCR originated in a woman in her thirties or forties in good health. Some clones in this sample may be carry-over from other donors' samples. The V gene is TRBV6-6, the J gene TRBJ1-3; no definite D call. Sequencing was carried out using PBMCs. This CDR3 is CASSYGPGGNTIYF. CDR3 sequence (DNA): TGTGCCAGCAGTTACGGGCCAGGAGGAAACACCATATATTTT.